A single T cell receptor (beta chain) is shown here with its context. The repertoire was sequenced with immunoSEQ multiplex PCR; TCRdb's copy has only in-frame clones and lacks some. The sample has roughly 80,000 clones, over 70% seen once. The sample comes from a study of radiotherapy plus CTLA-4 blockade in lung cancer. The source is a human donor with non-small cell lung cancer who had a partial response to radiotherapy plus ipilimumab. Some clones in this sample may be carry-over from other donors' samples. The sequencing used peripheral blood, collected from a patient treated with radiotherapy plus ipilimumab.

CDR3 sequence: CASSLDYGTDSSYEQYF. As DNA, the CDR3 is TGTGCCAGCAGCTTAGATTACGGGACAGACAGCTCCTACGAGCAGTACTTC. The rearrangement joins TRBV11-3 to TRBJ2-7; 7 bases fit TRBD1. Germline CDR1 SGHNT, CDR2 YENEEA. The CDR3 has 17 amino acids. Trimming removed 0 bases from V and 0 bases from J; junction bases left unmatched: 8.